This TCR beta chain was retrieved from a study of cytomegalovirus exposure and HLA in healthy donors. Study results and limitations: Likely technical artifact: a cluster of highly shared sequence variants.

The PCR had 60 Vbeta and 13 Jbeta primers. Data came from immunoSEQ multiplex PCR; TCRdb stores just in-frame clones and leaves some out. The profile shows around 120,000 clones, 65% to 75% of them singletons. Germline V gene data show CDR1 as MNHNY and CDR2 as SVGAGI (reference sequence). Trimming took 3 bases from V and 7 from J, leaving 13 bases between them. This CDR3 has 13 residues. On this clone itself: As yet, its antigen is unknown.

The specimen sequenced was PBMCs. This TCR came from a man between 40 and 49 years old in good health and CMV-seropositive. The chain is built from TRBV6-6 and TRBJ2-7; TRBD1 is a possible D gene (6 bases). DNA of the CDR3: TGTGCCAGCAGTTATTCCGACAGGCGGGAGCAGTACTTC. It encodes CASSYSDRREQYF.